The 16 T cell receptor beta chains presented below share a single source sample, sequenced in a study of T cell changes during pregnancy in multiple sclerosis. The data were produced by immunoSEQ multiplex PCR, yet TCRdb's version contains in-frame clones alone and is incomplete. The sample has some 40,000 clones, 91% seen once; the top ten hold approximately 0.46%. This material consisted of CD4+ T cells from peripheral blood mononuclear cells, taken in the third trimester of pregnancy. The receptors here all came from a female donor in good health, enrolled as a control in a pregnancy study.

This chain uses TRBV11-2 with TRBJ2-1, with 7 bases fitting TRBD2. Trimming at V came to 1 base and at J to 7 bases, leaving 4 bases not matched to a gene. The CDR3 is made up of 14 amino acids. Germline assignment: CDR1 SGHAT and CDR2 FQNNGV. The chain's CDR3 is CASSLASGENEQFF. Written as DNA, the CDR3 is TGTGCCAGCAGCTTAGCGAGCGGGGAGAATGAGCAGTTCTTC.

The table lists this clone with a few counts. J is TRBJ2-1 and V is TRBV5-1, with D unresolved. Per the germline V gene, CDR1 is SGHRS and CDR2 is YFSETQ. Trimming removed 4 bases from V and 6 bases from J, with 8 bases in between. CDR3 size: 12 residues. The CDR3 DNA reads as TGCGCCAGCAGCGTCCTAGGCAATGAGCAGTTCTTC. Its translation is CASSVLGNEQFF.

CDR3 protein: CAISPNGGEPQHF. The CDR3 DNA is TGTGCCATCAGTCCCAATGGGGGCGAGCCCCAGCATTTT. V and J are TRBV10-3 and TRBJ1-5, with D possibly being TRBD1 (6 bases). The CDR3 totals 13 residues. Trimming removed 5 bases from V and 8 bases from J, with 13 bases in between. Germline V gene lookup returns CDR1 ENHRY and CDR2 SYGVKD.

The chain carries TRBV11-2 and TRBJ2-7; a weak D match, TRBD2 (6 bases). Trimming cost V 0 bases and J 7 bases, with 10 bases left between them. The CDR3 has 13 amino acids. CDR1 is SGHAT, CDR2 FQNNGV, per germline. The CDR3 DNA follows: TGTGCCAGCAGCTTAGACAGGGCGGGGGAGCAGTACTTC. Protein sequence: CASSLDRAGEQYF.

The V call is TRBV2, the J call TRBJ1-4; D call uncertain. This CDR3 is built from 13 residues. In germline, CDR1 is SNHLY, CDR2 FYNNEI. The V end was cut by 8 bases, the J end by 5 bases, with 12 bases between. The CDR3 spells CASGWYGNEKLFF. CDR3 coding DNA: TGTGCCAGCGGGTGGTACGGGAATGAAAAACTGTTTTTT.

Written as DNA, the CDR3 is TGTGCCAGCAACTCCGGACTAGCCGTCGCCGGGGAGCTGTTTTTT. Translating it yields CASNSGLAVAGELFF. This chain connects TRBV5-8 to TRBJ2-2; the match to TRBD2 covers 8 bases. With V trimmed by 6 bases and J by 6 bases, 10 bases remained unmatched. CDR3 length: 15 amino acids. From germline, CDR1 is SGHTS and CDR2 YDEGEE. The full variable domain, rest sourced from reference TRBV5-8 and TRBJ2-2, is EAGVTQSPTHLIKTRGQQATLRCSPISGHTSVYWYQQALGLGLQFLLWYDEGEERNRGNFPPRFSGRQFPNYSSELNVNALELEDSALYLCASNSGLAVAGELFFGEGSRLTVL.

This clone was picked up one time. The chain is built from TRBV30 and TRBJ2-5, with D perhaps TRBD2 (6 bases). V lost 0 bases to trimming and J lost 7 bases, with 12 bases between them. This CDR3 has 13 residues. The germline gives CDR1 GTSNPN, CDR2 SVGIG (reference sequence). As DNA, the CDR3 is TGTGCCTGGAGTGTAGACCTCGGGGGGACCCAGTACTTC. As protein: CAWSVDLGGTQYF.

This chain joins TRBV11-2 and TRBJ2-5; 7 nucleotides align to TRBD1. V shed 1 base, J shed 2 bases, and the junction held 4 bases outside the gene matches. The CDR3 totals 15 residues. Germline assignment: CDR1 SGHAT and CDR2 FQNNGV. Written as DNA, the CDR3 is TGTGCCAGCAGCTTAGGGGGACAGCTACAAGAGACCCAGTACTTC. Its translation: CASSLGGQLQETQYF.

This chain links TRBV2 with TRBJ2-7, with D possibly being TRBD1 or TRBD2 (5 bases each). V dropped 8 bases and J dropped 0 bases, with 11 bases sitting between them. Germline V lookup: CDR1 SNHLY, CDR2 FYNNEI. CDR3 size: 13 residues. As DNA, the CDR3 is TGTGCCAGCTGTGGGGCGGGCTCCTACGAGCAGTACTTC. Translated: CASCGAGSYEQYF. The full variable domain, its missing parts supplied by reference TRBV2 and TRBJ2-7, is EPEVTQTPSHQVTQMGQEVILRCVPISNHLYFYWYRQILGQKVEFLVSFYNNEISEKSEIFDDQFSVERPDGSNFTLKIRSTKLEDSAMYFCASCGAGSYEQYFGPGTRLTVT.

The chain couples TRBV7-3 to TRBJ2-3, with D possibly being TRBD2 (5 bases). Trimming stripped 5 bases from V and 1 base from J, with 25 bases between. From germline, CDR1 is SGHTA and CDR2 FQGTGA. The CDR3 covers 19 residues. For the CDR3, the DNA is TGTGCCAGCAGCCCGCTGGCGGGCGCACGGAGTAGGGGCACAGATACGCAGTATTTT. It encodes CASSPLAGARSRGTDTQYF.

The V call is TRBV5-1, the J call TRBJ2-2, with 14 positions matching TRBD2. The CDR3 covers 18 residues. CDR1 and CDR2 from the germline V gene are SGHRS and YFSETQ. After removal of 0 bases from V and 6 bases from J, the junction contained 7 bases not matched to a gene. In DNA form, the CDR3 reads TGCGCCAGCAGCTTGGCTGGACTAGCGGGGGGAGATCCCGGGGAGCTGTTTTTT. This gives the protein CASSLAGLAGGDPGELFF. The whole variable domain, remainder taken from reference TRBV5-1 and TRBJ2-2, is KAGVTQTPRYLIKTRGQQVTLSCSPISGHRSVSWYQQTPGQGLQFLFEYFSETQRNKGNFPGRFSGRQFSNSRSEMNVSTLELGDSALYLCASSLAGLAGGDPGELFFGEGSRLTVL.

Only a few counts were recorded for this clone. The rearrangement uses TRBV27 and TRBJ2-3; 7 nucleotides agree with TRBD2. From germline, CDR1 is MNHEY and CDR2 SMNVEV (reference sequence). After removal of 3 bases from V and 0 bases from J, the junction contained 6 bases not matched to a gene. This CDR3 has 16 amino acids. The CDR3 DNA reads TGTGCCAGCAGTTTCGGTGTGGGGGGGAGCACAGATACGCAGTATTTT. Its translation is CASSFGVGGSTDTQYF.

This clone showed up just once. The chain joins TRBV7-3 to TRBJ1-2; perhaps TRBD1 as D (6 bases). Germline V gene data show CDR1 as SGHTA and CDR2 as FQGTGA. The CDR3 is made up of 14 amino acids. Trimming removed 5 bases at V and 8 bases at J, with 18 bases between. The CDR3 DNA reads TGTGCCAGCAGCCAACAGGGCTCTTTGGTGGGCTACACCTTC. Translating gives CASSQQGSLVGYTF.

This clone was counted a single time. The chain joins TRBV5-1 to TRBJ1-1, with D possibly matching TRBD1 (5 bases). There are 15 residues in the CDR3. CDR1 is SGHRS, CDR2 YFSETQ, per germline. V gave up 0 bases and J gave up 1 base, with 10 bases separating them. CDR3 amino acids: CASSLGSGSNTEAFF. As DNA, the CDR3 is TGCGCCAGCAGCTTGGGGTCAGGGTCGAACACTGAAGCTTTCTTT.

The gene calls are TRBV28 and TRBJ2-1; D unresolved. Germline CDR1 is MDHEN and CDR2 is SYDVKM. This CDR3 has 11 residues. V shed 8 bases and J shed 3 bases, with 5 bases lying between them. Here the CDR3 DNA reads TGTGCCAGCGGGCTCTACAATGAGCAGTTCTTC. Its protein is CASGLYNEQFF.

The chain recombines TRBV5-6 with TRBJ1-1, with 10 bases matching TRBD1. This CDR3 is 16 amino acids long. Trimming removed 4 bases from V and 5 bases from J; junction bases left unmatched: 11. Per germline, CDR1 SGHDT and CDR2 YYEEEE. This CDR3 is CASSLRLTGGKTEAFF. In DNA form, the CDR3 reads TGTGCCAGCAGCCTAAGATTGACAGGGGGCAAAACTGAAGCTTTCTTT.